The clone carrying this T cell receptor beta chain was counted many times. The sample originates from a study of patients and donors after allogeneic stem cell transplantation. One entry per CDR3 protein results from TCRdb running MiXCR on the RT-PCR reads. The sample carries about 9,900 distinct CDR3 sequences, about 6% recorded once. Material: blood, either unsorted or a sorted T cell fraction (not recorded which). This receptor was taken from a human donor who was either an allogeneic HSCT recipient or a stem cell or donor lymphocyte infusion donor (not recorded which). It is not recorded whose cells these are; they may come from a transplant donor.

The chain's CDR3 is CASSPSPPSTDTQYF. CDR3 DNA: TGCGCCAGCAGCCCCAGCCCGCCTAGCACAGATACGCAGTATTTT. V usage is TRBV5-1 and J usage is TRBJ2-3; D gene uncertain. The germline CDR1 and CDR2 sequences are SGHRS and YFSETQ. Trimming took 4 bases from V and 0 from J, leaving 12 bases between them. The CDR3 loop spans 15 amino acids.